This T cell receptor (beta chain) appears in the sequencing data of a study of blood T cell repertoires in COVID-19 (dated by TCRdb to about 2020). General notes on the study: Samples covering the acute and convalescent phases of COVID-19 were provided by collaborators in the United States, Italy and Spain. The material from the prospective study consisted of cDNA or gDNA derived from T cells, B-cell-depleted T cells, or PBMCs. Deeply sampled blood TCRbeta repertoires from subjects exposed to, actively infected with, or recovered from COVID-19 were included in the dataset. The repertoires were released in a freely available public database meant as a resource for research on the immune response to SARS-CoV-2. Samples were obtained from the ongoing ImmuneRACE study (first 160 participants) and from over 1,000 subjects provided by 6 global collaborators. The sample metadata nearly always contained a de-identified subject ID, COVID-19 status, age in years and sex. HLA class I and class II types, where available, came from metadata supplied by the sample provider rather than from assay-based typing.

Each collaborating institution followed its own protocols to collect whole blood in K2EDTA tubes. For TCRbeta analysis, collaborator samples were shipped as frozen whole blood, as isolated PBMCs, or as DNA extracted from either sample type. To note about this clone: No cognate antigen has been identified for it. Base qualities were left out, and no much larger clone turns up one base away.

TCRbeta CDR3 regions were amplified from genomic DNA using the immunoSEQ Assay, a bias-controlled multiplex PCR. Regarding the original processing steps: The number of nucleated cells in each sample was estimated from the amplification of reference gene primers within the assay. To quantify the absolute abundance of each unique TCRbeta CDR3 rearrangement, sequence reads were collapsed and filtered. Productive Simpson clonality was computed per sample as the square root of Simpson's diversity index over productive rearrangements. TCRdb mirrors the immuneACCESS table, restricted to in-frame sequences. Some clones are absent from its copies; in checked studies, under half trace to an unresolved V gene, and the reason for the others is unknown. V and J calls and clone size are given by that table; D and trimming were obtained from the DNA. The sample table shows some 200,000 clones, and over 75% are seen once. In total, the top ten clones hold 5.5% to 7% of the sample.

What the authors observed across the whole study: The amount of clinical and demographic metadata varied by source and participant and was provided uncurated.

The specimen sequenced was peripheral blood. This sequence was found in a man at least 80 years old with acute or convalescent COVID-19.

CDR3 region: CASSADGGTQYF. DNA sequence: TGTGCCAGCTCAGCCGACGGGGGGACCCAGTACTTC. Recombination joined TRBV18 with TRBJ2-5; TRBD2 could be the D gene, as 6 bases match. V is shortened by 5 bases, J by 7 bases, and the region joining them spans 11 bases. Inclusive of the bounding cysteine and phenylalanine, the CDR3 is 12 residues long. Of the read, only the CDR3 DNA is kept; its 36 bases are in frame from base 1. Via the germline V gene, CDR1 is KGHSH and CDR2 LQKENI.